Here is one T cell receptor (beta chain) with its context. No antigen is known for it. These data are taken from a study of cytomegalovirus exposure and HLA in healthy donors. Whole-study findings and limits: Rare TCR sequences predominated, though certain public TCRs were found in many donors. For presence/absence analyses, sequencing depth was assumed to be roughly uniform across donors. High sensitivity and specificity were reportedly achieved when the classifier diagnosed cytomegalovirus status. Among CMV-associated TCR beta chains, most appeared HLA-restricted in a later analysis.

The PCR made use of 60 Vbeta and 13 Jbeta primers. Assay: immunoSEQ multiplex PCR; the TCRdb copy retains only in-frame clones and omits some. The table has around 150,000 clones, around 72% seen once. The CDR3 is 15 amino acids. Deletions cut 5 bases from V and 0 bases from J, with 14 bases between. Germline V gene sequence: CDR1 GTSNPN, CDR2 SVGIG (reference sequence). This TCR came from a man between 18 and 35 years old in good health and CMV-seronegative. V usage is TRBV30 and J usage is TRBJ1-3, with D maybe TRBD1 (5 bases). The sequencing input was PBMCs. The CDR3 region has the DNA TGTGCCTGGGCCCTGGGGGGTAACTCTGGAAACACCATATATTTT. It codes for CAWALGGNSGNTIYF.